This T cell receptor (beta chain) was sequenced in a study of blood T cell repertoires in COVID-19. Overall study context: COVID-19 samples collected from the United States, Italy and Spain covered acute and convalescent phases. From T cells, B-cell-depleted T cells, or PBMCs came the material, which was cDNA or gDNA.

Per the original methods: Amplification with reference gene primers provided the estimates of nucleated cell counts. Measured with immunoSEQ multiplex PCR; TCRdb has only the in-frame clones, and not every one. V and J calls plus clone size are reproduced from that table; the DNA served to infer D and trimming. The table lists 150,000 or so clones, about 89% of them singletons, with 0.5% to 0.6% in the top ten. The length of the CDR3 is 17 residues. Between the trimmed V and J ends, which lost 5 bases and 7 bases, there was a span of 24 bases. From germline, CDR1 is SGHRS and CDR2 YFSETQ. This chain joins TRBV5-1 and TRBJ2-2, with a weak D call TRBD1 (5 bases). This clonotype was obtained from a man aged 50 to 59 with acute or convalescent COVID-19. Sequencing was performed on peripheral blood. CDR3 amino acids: CASSPAIGPQGGGELFF. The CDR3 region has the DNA TGCGCCAGCAGTCCGGCCATTGGGCCGCAGGGCGGCGGGGAGCTGTTTTTT. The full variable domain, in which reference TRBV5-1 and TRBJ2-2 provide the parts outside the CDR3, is KAGVTQTPRYLIKTRGQQVTLSCSPISGHRSVSWYQQTPGQGLQFLFEYFSETQRNKGNFPGRFSGRQFSNSRSEMNVSTLELGDSALYLCASSPAIGPQGGGELFFGEGSRLTVL.